A selection of T cell receptor beta chains follows, all from one sample in a study of blood T cell repertoires in COVID-19. The assay was immunoSEQ multiplex PCR, and TCRdb's table has in-frame clones only and misses some. In the table there are approximately 250,000 clones, over 80% of which are singletons. Sample: peripheral blood. These receptors all come from a man in his sixties who had recovered from COVID-19. CDR3s include the opening cysteine and the closing phenylalanine or tryptophan. A D gene is named only where the DNA matches it firmly. A clone size is listed for some rows: how often the clone was seen (once, few, many), or a class if it is expanded.

D gene: TRBD2; V gene: TRBV5-4; clone size: .; J gene: TRBJ2-3; CDR3 length: 15; CDR3 protein: CASSFQRGGTDTQYF; CDR3 DNA: TGTGCCAGCAGCTTCCAGCGGGGGGGCACAGATACGCAGTATTTT
D gene: .; V gene: TRBV7-2; clone size: .; J gene: TRBJ2-4; CDR3 length: 15; CDR3 protein: CASSLVGAAKNIQYF; CDR3 DNA: TGTGCCAGCAGCTTAGTGGGGGCAGCCAAAAACATTCAGTACTTC
D gene: TRBD1; V gene: TRBV7-9; clone size: once; J gene: TRBJ2-7; CDR3 length: 13; CDR3 protein: CASSQQGAREQYF; CDR3 DNA: TGTGCCAGCAGTCAACAGGGGGCGAGGGAGCAGTACTTC
D gene: .; V gene: TRBV7-8; clone size: .; J gene: TRBJ2-1; CDR3 length: 12; CDR3 protein: CASSSPGIEQFF; CDR3 DNA: TGTGCCAGCAGCTCTCCGGGGATTGAGCAGTTCTTC
D gene: .; V gene: TRBV6-1; clone size: .; J gene: TRBJ2-7; CDR3 length: 13; CDR3 protein: CASSDPRTYEQYF; CDR3 DNA: TGTGCCAGCAGTGACCCCAGGACCTACGAGCAGTACTTC
D gene: TRBD1; V gene: TRBV11-2; clone size: .; J gene: TRBJ2-1; CDR3 length: 17; CDR3 protein: CASSFGTGRPTHNEQFF; CDR3 DNA: TGTGCCAGCAGCTTCGGGACAGGGAGACCAACCCACAATGAGCAGTTCTTC
D gene: TRBD1; V gene: TRBV11-2; clone size: .; J gene: TRBJ1-1; CDR3 length: 15; CDR3 protein: CASSFSLQGGTEAFF; CDR3 DNA: TGTGCCAGCAGCTTCAGTTTGCAGGGGGGCACTGAAGCTTTCTTT
D gene: .; V gene: TRBV24-1; clone size: .; J gene: TRBJ2-1; CDR3 length: 14; CDR3 protein: CATSDLTRGIGQFF; CDR3 DNA: TGTGCCACCAGTGATTTGACCCGAGGGATTGGTCAGTTCTTC
D gene: TRBD1; V gene: TRBV2; clone size: .; J gene: TRBJ2-5; CDR3 length: 13; CDR3 protein: CASSRDRQETQYF; CDR3 DNA: TGTGCCAGCAGTCGGGACAGACAAGAGACCCAGTACTTC
D gene: .; V gene: TRBV19; clone size: .; J gene: TRBJ2-3; CDR3 length: 14; CDR3 protein: CASSNYRATDTQYF; CDR3 DNA: TGTGCCAGTAGTAATTACAGGGCCACAGATACGCAGTATTTT
D gene: TRBD1; V gene: TRBV5-1; clone size: .; J gene: TRBJ2-1; CDR3 length: 14; CDR3 protein: CASGRDSPSGEQFF; CDR3 DNA: TGCGCCAGCGGCCGGGACAGCCCCTCGGGTGAGCAGTTCTTC
D gene: .; V gene: TRBV28; clone size: .; J gene: TRBJ2-1; CDR3 length: 10; CDR3 protein: CASSSHEQFF; CDR3 DNA: TGTGCCAGCTCGAGCCATGAGCAGTTCTTC
D gene: TRBD2; V gene: TRBV6-1; clone size: .; J gene: TRBJ2-2; CDR3 length: 17; CDR3 protein: CASSETSGSFLAGELFF; CDR3 DNA: TGTGCCAGCAGTGAGACTAGCGGGAGTTTTCTAGCCGGGGAGCTGTTTTTT
D gene: TRBD1; V gene: TRBV6-6; clone size: .; J gene: TRBJ1-5; CDR3 length: 16; CDR3 protein: CASSPPGQGSNQPQHF; CDR3 DNA: TGTGCCAGCAGCCCTCCGGGACAGGGAAGCAATCAGCCCCAGCATTTT
D gene: .; V gene: TRBV12-3/TRBV12-4; clone size: .; J gene: TRBJ1-1; CDR3 length: 13; CDR3 protein: CASSWAVNTEAFF; CDR3 DNA: TGTGCCAGCAGTTGGGCCGTGAACACTGAAGCTTTCTTT
D gene: TRBD1; V gene: TRBV5-1; clone size: .; J gene: TRBJ1-1; CDR3 length: 15; CDR3 protein: CASSWTGNGNTEAFF; CDR3 DNA: TGCGCCAGCAGCTGGACAGGGAATGGGAACACTGAAGCTTTCTTT
D gene: .; V gene: TRBV5-1; clone size: .; J gene: TRBJ2-3; CDR3 length: 16; CDR3 protein: CASSIGSVSSTDTQYF; CDR3 DNA: TGCGCCAGCAGCATCGGGAGCGTTTCTAGCACAGATACGCAGTATTTT
D gene: .; V gene: TRBV28; clone size: .; J gene: TRBJ1-5; CDR3 length: 15; CDR3 protein: CASSLGLGANQPQHF; CDR3 DNA: TGTGCCAGCAGTTTAGGTTTGGGGGCCAATCAGCCCCAGCATTTT
D gene: TRBD1; V gene: TRBV18; clone size: .; J gene: TRBJ2-1; CDR3 length: 14; CDR3 protein: CASSPDRVSSRQFF; CDR3 DNA: TGTGCCAGCTCCCCGGACAGGGTTTCGTCTCGGCAGTTCTTC
D gene: TRBD2; V gene: TRBV6-5; clone size: .; J gene: TRBJ2-3; CDR3 length: 14; CDR3 protein: CATLQRELADTQYF; CDR3 DNA: TGTGCCACCCTGCAGCGGGAGCTCGCAGATACGCAGTATTTT
D gene: TRBD2; V gene: TRBV7-8; clone size: .; J gene: TRBJ2-2; CDR3 length: 15; CDR3 protein: CASSSTSVNTGELFF; CDR3 DNA: TGTGCCAGCAGCTCGACTAGCGTTAACACCGGGGAGCTGTTTTTT
D gene: .; V gene: TRBV6-4; clone size: .; J gene: TRBJ2-1; CDR3 length: 16; CDR3 protein: CASSDSGAASYNEQFF; CDR3 DNA: TGTGCCAGCAGTGACAGTGGGGCGGCGAGCTACAATGAGCAGTTCTTC